These 29 T cell receptor beta chains originate from one sample sequenced in a study of T-cell memory formation after mild COVID-19. TCRdb passed the 5' RACE reads through MiXCR, listing each CDR3 protein once. The sample includes about 600,000 distinct CDR3 sequences, less than 25% of them seen just once. Sequencing was carried out using PBMCs or a T cell subset sorted from them (not recorded which). These receptors were taken from an adult woman who had mild COVID-19 (a few samples of this study predate the infection). Cell type and time point are not known.

The V call is TRBV24-1, the J call TRBJ2-5; 10 nucleotides match TRBD1. Germline lookup yields CDR1 KGHDR and CDR2 SFDVKD. The V segment lost 6 bases and the J segment 5 bases; nucleotides outside the gene matches: 14. The CDR3 length is 17 residues. CDR3 DNA sequence: TGTGCCACCAGTTATAATACCGGGACAGGGGATTTGGAGACCCAGTACTTC. As protein: CATSYNTGTGDLETQYF.

This clonotype has only a few counts. The V and J genes are TRBV6-1 and TRBJ1-4; TRBD1 might be the D (5 bases). This CDR3 is built from 16 residues. Deletions cut 3 bases from V and 5 bases from J, with 16 bases between. Germline lookup yields CDR1 MNHNS and CDR2 SASEGT. This chain's CDR3 is CASSDHLTVLNEKLFF. The DNA of the CDR3 is TGTGCCAGCAGTGACCACTTGACAGTTCTCAATGAAAAACTGTTTTTT.

The genes are TRBV3-1 and TRBJ2-3, with TRBD2 matching 9 bases. The CDR3 sequence is 14 residues long. Trimming removed 6 bases from V and 6 bases from J; junction bases left unmatched: 7. From germline, CDR1 is LGHDT and CDR2 YNNKEL (reference sequence). The CDR3 loop reads CASSGRGGADTQYF. CDR3 in DNA: TGTGCCAGCAGTGGGCGGGGGGGCGCCGATACGCAGTATTTT.

The table lists this clonotype with a few counts. The chain has TRBV12-3 or TRBV12-4 and TRBJ1-5, with TRBD1 matching 9 bases. The CDR3 sequence is 16 residues long. J gave up 5 bases and V 5 bases, and 10 bases lay outside the gene matches. CDR3 nucleotides: TGTGCCAGCAGTGACGGGACAGGGAACCGACATCAGCCCCAGCATTTT. Amino acids: CASSDGTGNRHQPQHF.

This clonotype was counted between two and nine times. A junction boundary mismatches the germline segment, possibly from a read error. V is TRBV20-1 and J is TRBJ1-2, with a possible D match to TRBD1 (5 bases). The CDR3 extends over 13 amino acids. CDR1 and CDR2 (germline): DFQATT, SNEGSKA (reference sequence). CDR3 sequence: CSAREGPFYGYTF. DNA for the CDR3: TGCAGTGCTCGAGAGGGACCCTTCTATGGCTACACCTTC.

The table lists this clonotype with a few counts. The chain uses TRBV14 and TRBJ1-1; 8 bases map to TRBD1. This CDR3 has 16 residues. CDR1 is SGHDN and CDR2 is FVKESK in the germline V gene. With 1 base clipped from V and 1 base from J, the junction kept 5 bases outside the gene matches. Here the CDR3 reads CASSQAVGQGNTEAFF. CDR3 bases: TGTGCCAGCAGCCAAGCAGTAGGACAGGGGAACACTGAAGCTTTCTTT.

The V call is TRBV20-1, the J call TRBJ2-1; 11 bases are a match to TRBD2. CDR3 length equals 16 residues. V was clipped by 3 bases and J by 1 base; unmatched bases: 5. Germline V gene sequence: CDR1 DFQATT, CDR2 SNEGSKA (reference sequence). The DNA of the CDR3 is TGCAGTGCTAGGTCCTCTAGCGGGAGGTCCTACAATGAGCAGTTCTTC. Its protein is CSARSSSGRSYNEQFF.

This sequence joins TRBV6-5 and TRBJ2-7, with D perhaps TRBD1 or TRBD2 (5 bases each). CDR1 is MNHEY and CDR2 is SVGAGI in the germline V gene. There are 15 residues in the CDR3. V shed 2 bases and J shed 2 bases, with 13 bases lying between them. The CDR3 region is CASSYKEGRTYEQYF. In DNA, the CDR3 is TGTGCCAGCAGTTACAAAGAGGGACGGACCTACGAGCAGTACTTC.

The count of this clonotype is one. The chain has TRBV6-1 and TRBJ1-1, with 7 bases that match TRBD1. This CDR3 is 12 amino acids long. Looked up from germline, CDR1 is MNHNS and CDR2 is SASEGT. With V trimmed by 10 bases and J by 1 base, 3 bases remained unmatched. The CDR3 spells CATGQENTEAFF. DNA for the CDR3: TGTGCCACCGGACAGGAGAACACTGAAGCTTTCTTT.

The chain links TRBV30 to TRBJ2-1; D is possibly TRBD1 (5 bases). Germline V lookup: CDR1 GTSNPN, CDR2 SVGIG (reference sequence). The germline V and J ends were trimmed by 4 bases and 8 bases, with 15 bases remaining between them. The CDR3 is 13 amino acids. This CDR3 is CAWKGSHVDEQFF. In DNA, the CDR3 is TGTGCCTGGAAGGGGTCGCATGTGGATGAGCAGTTCTTC.

This clonotype was observed a few times. The V and J genes are TRBV3-1 and TRBJ1-4, with 9 positions matching TRBD1. V was clipped by 3 bases and J by 7 bases; unmatched bases: 3. CDR1 is LGHDT, CDR2 YNNKEL, per germline (reference sequence). CDR3 length: 14 amino acids. The CDR3 spells CASSHTGGGEKLFF. CDR3 in DNA: TGTGCCAGCAGCCATACAGGGGGCGGTGAAAAACTGTTTTTT.

The V and J genes are TRBV20-1 and TRBJ2-7; unclear D gene. The germline V gene encodes CDR1 DFQATT and CDR2 SNEGSKA (reference sequence). CDR3 length: 14 residues. The germline V and J ends were trimmed by 0 bases and 1 base, with 10 bases remaining between them. The CDR3 nucleotides are TGCAGTGCTAGAGATGCCGGTCAGTCCTACGAGCAGTACTTC. Its translation: CSARDAGQSYEQYF.

This clonotype came up a few times. The rearrangement uses TRBV13 and TRBJ2-1; 7 bases agree with TRBD2. The CDR3 runs to 17 residues. The germline V gene has CDR1 PRHDT and CDR2 FYEKMQ (reference sequence). Unmatched junction bases numbered 15, after V lost 5 bases and J lost 5 bases. Written as DNA, the CDR3 is TGTGCCAGCAGCCCGTTCCGAAGCGGGGTAATGGACAATGAGCAGTTCTTC. Its protein product is CASSPFRSGVMDNEQFF.

The rearrangement joins TRBV4-1 to TRBJ2-7, with D possibly being TRBD1 (5 bases). V was shortened by 3 bases and J by 3 bases, with 12 bases between the two germline ends. The CDR3 consists of 14 residues. Germline V lookup: CDR1 MGHRA, CDR2 YSYEKL. The CDR3 DNA sequence: TGCGCCAGCAGCCAGGGGCCAGGGTTCTACGAGCAGTACTTC. Translation: CASSQGPGFYEQYF.

V and J are TRBV3-1 and TRBJ2-3; D is tentatively TRBD1 or TRBD2 (5 bases each). This CDR3 has 15 residues. CDR1 LGHDT and CDR2 YNNKEL come from the germline V gene (reference sequence). V was clipped by 4 bases and J by 5 bases, with 16 bases between them. The CDR3 is CASSLTTRGRDTQYF. Written as DNA, the CDR3 is TGTGCCAGCAGCCTGACGACGAGGGGTCGAGATACGCAGTATTTT.

The chain recombines TRBV12-3 or TRBV12-4 with TRBJ1-2; the D is unclear. V was shortened by 3 bases and J by 2 bases, with 7 bases between the two germline ends. The CDR3 loop spans 13 amino acids. For the CDR3, the DNA is TGTGCCAGCAGTTTCGTCTCCAACTATGGCTACACCTTC. Residues: CASSFVSNYGYTF.

The CDR3 DNA sequence: TGTGCCATCCGTGCGGGGAATGAGCAGTTCTTC. Its protein is CAIRAGNEQFF. This chain uses TRBV12-3 or TRBV12-4 with TRBJ2-1; possible D gene TRBD2, 6 bases. The CDR3 loop spans 11 amino acids. Trimming took off 10 bases at V and 7 bases at J, with 11 bases between the two ends.

This clonotype was picked up a small number of times. CDR3 nucleotide sequence: TGTGCCAGCAGGAACAGGGATAGGAACACTGAAGCTTTCTTT. Amino acids: CASRNRDRNTEAFF. The chain has TRBV6-5 and TRBJ1-1, with D possibly being TRBD1 (6 bases). This CDR3 has 14 amino acids. Per germline, CDR1 MNHEY and CDR2 SVGAGI. The V gene lost 6 bases and the J gene lost 1 base, with 12 bases spanning the gap.

This clonotype has more than one count but fewer than ten. The chain joins TRBV28 to TRBJ2-5; 11 nucleotides agree with TRBD1. This CDR3 comprises 17 residues. Germline assignment: CDR1 MDHEN and CDR2 SYDVKM. Trimming took 4 bases from V and 1 from J; bases not matched to a gene: 8. The CDR3 loop is CASSSRGQGATQETQYF. For the CDR3, the DNA is TGTGCCAGCAGTTCACGCGGACAGGGGGCGACCCAAGAGACCCAGTACTTC.

This clonotype has at least ten counts. The chain is built from TRBV7-9 and TRBJ1-1; TRBD1 might be the D (6 bases). Trimming took off 6 bases at V and 3 bases at J, with 14 bases between the two ends. Germline CDR1 and CDR2: SEHNR and FQNEAQ (reference sequence). CDR3 length equals 14 residues. The CDR3: CASRSWGADTEAFF. The CDR3 DNA follows: TGTGCCAGCAGATCCTGGGGGGCGGACACTGAAGCTTTCTTT. The variable domain in full, completed from reference TRBV7-9 and TRBJ1-1, reads DTGVSQNPRHKITKRGQNVTFRCDPISEHNRLYWYRQTLGQGPEFLTYFQNEAQLEKSRLLSDRFSAERPKGSFSTLEIQRTEQGDSAMYLCASRSWGADTEAFFGQGTRLTVV.

The chain uses TRBV7-9 and TRBJ2-7; D unresolved. Trimming took 4 bases from V and 2 from J, leaving 24 bases between them. This CDR3 is 18 amino acids long. The germline gives CDR1 SEHNR, CDR2 FQNEAQ (reference sequence). This CDR3 reads CASSYPGFGLTVPYEQYF. The CDR3 nucleotides are TGTGCCAGCAGCTACCCGGGCTTTGGCTTAACGGTACCCTACGAGCAGTACTTC.

J is TRBJ2-3 and V is TRBV9, with 12 bases lining up with TRBD2. This CDR3 has 19 residues. Losses at the gene ends were 2 bases for V and 2 bases for J; bases not matched to a gene: 12. Germline V gives CDR1 SGDLS, CDR2 YYNGEE. Here the CDR3 DNA reads TGTGCCAGCAGCGTCCAGTTAAGGGGGACTAGCGGGTACACAGATACGCAGTATTTT. As protein: CASSVQLRGTSGYTDTQYF. The variable domain in full, with the rest retrieved from reference TRBV9 and TRBJ2-3, is DSGVTQTPKHLITATGQRVTLRCSPRSGDLSVYWYQQSLDQGLQFLIQYYNGEERAKGNILERFSAQQFPDLHSELNLSSLELGDSALYFCASSVQLRGTSGYTDTQYFGPGTRLTVL.

The rearrangement uses TRBV15 and TRBJ1-6; the D gene is possibly TRBD1 (6 bases). The CDR3 contains 15 residues. The V end lost 6 bases, the J end lost 6 bases, and 15 bases lay between the germline ends. The V gene's germline CDR1 is LNHNV and CDR2 YYDKDF (reference sequence). Here the CDR3 reads CATSPLGGINSPLHF. In DNA, the CDR3 is TGTGCCACCAGTCCCTTGGGGGGCATTAATTCACCCCTCCACTTT.

This clonotype was picked up a small number of times. The rearrangement links TRBV6-5 to TRBJ2-5, with 8 positions matching TRBD2. The ends lost 4 bases at V and 4 bases at J; junction bases unmatched: 8. From germline, CDR1 is MNHEY and CDR2 SVGAGI. This CDR3 spans 15 amino acids. The chain's CDR3 is CASSSTAGVPETQYF. The CDR3 DNA reads TGTGCCAGCAGTTCGACAGCGGGAGTTCCAGAGACCCAGTACTTC.

There are a few counts of this clonotype. The junction departs from the called germline gene at one end, perhaps through a read error. The rearrangement links TRBV27 to TRBJ1-4; unclear D gene. The CDR3 covers 15 residues. CDR1 is MNHEY and CDR2 is SMNVEV in the germline V gene (reference sequence). The CDR3 spells CASSVSRIGDEKLFF. CDR3 DNA sequence: TGTGCCAGCAGTGTATCAAGGATTGGGGATGAAAAACTGTTTTTT.

This clonotype was counted many times. J is TRBJ1-6 and V is TRBV5-1, with a tentative D call TRBD1 (6 bases). The germline V and J ends were trimmed by 3 bases and 7 bases, with 14 bases remaining between them. CDR3 length: 15 amino acids. Looked up from germline, CDR1 is SGHRS and CDR2 is YFSETQ. Here the CDR3 DNA reads TGCGCCAGCAGCTACCGGACAGTCGACAATTCACCCCTCCACTTT. This translates into CASSYRTVDNSPLHF.

This clonotype came up a few times. This rearrangement joins TRBV6-2 or TRBV6-3 to TRBJ2-7; no clear D. Trimming removed 2 bases from V and 2 bases from J, with 4 bases in between. CDR1 is MNHEY and CDR2 is SVGEGT in the germline V gene. The CDR3 runs to 12 residues. CDR3 loop: CASSYSPYEQYF. The CDR3 DNA follows: TGTGCCAGCAGTTACAGCCCCTACGAGCAGTACTTC.

This chain connects TRBV7-9 to TRBJ1-1, with TRBD1 matching 9 bases. The CDR3 is 15 amino acids. The germline V gene encodes CDR1 SEHNR and CDR2 FQNEAQ (reference sequence). Trimming removed 6 bases from V and 1 base from J; junction bases left unmatched: 6. CDR3 sequence: CASRPTDRGNTEAFF. The CDR3 region has the DNA TGTGCCAGCAGGCCTACGGACAGGGGGAACACTGAAGCTTTCTTT.

Only a few counts were recorded for this clonotype. This sequence joins TRBV14 and TRBJ1-5; D is unresolved. The germline V gene encodes CDR1 SGHDN and CDR2 FVKESK. The length of the CDR3 is 13 residues. The V end lost 0 bases, the J end lost 7 bases, and 7 bases lay between the germline ends. The CDR3 here is CASSQDYGQPQHF. The DNA for the CDR3 is TGTGCCAGCAGCCAAGATTACGGGCAGCCCCAGCATTTT. The whole variable domain, remainder taken from reference TRBV14 and TRBJ1-5, is EAGVTQFPSHSVIEKGQTVTLRCDPISGHDNLYWYRRVMGKEIKFLLHFVKESKQDESGMPNNRFLAERTGGTYSTLKVQPAELEDSGVYFCASSQDYGQPQHFGDGTRLSIL.